This TCR beta chain emerged from a study of OX40 agonist ivuxolimab in advanced cancers. Describing the broader study: Ivuxolimab was a fully human IgG2 agonistic monoclonal antibody targeting the costimulatory receptor OX40 (CD134). The paper describes the monotherapy dose-escalation part (N ≈ 50 patients) of the phase I trial of ivuxolimab. Intravenous ivuxolimab was administered to patients every 2 weeks at six dose levels: 0.01, 0.1, 0.3, 1.5, 3 and 10 mg/kg. Peripheral TCRbeta sequencing was intended to test whether TCR sequence diversity was altered and clonal T-cell expansion was caused by ivuxolimab. Patients were allowed to have had prior anti-PD-1, anti-PD-L1 or anti-CTLA-4 therapy, and around 40% of the dose-escalation patients had previously received checkpoint inhibitors. Of the roughly 50 dose-escalation patients, hepatocellular carcinoma was present in approximately 20, melanoma in around 15, renal cell carcinoma in 9 and head and neck cancer in 9. In the dose-escalation cohort, around four fifths of patients were male, and the mean age was approximately 55 years, with a range of about 23 to 85. Partial responses occurred in three dose-escalation patients, of whom one had hepatocellular carcinoma and two had cutaneous melanoma.

To sequence the TCRbeta CDR3 region, genomic DNA was isolated from the sorted cells. The immunoSEQ Assay was used to sequence the TCRbeta CDR3 regions. TCRdb limited this immuneACCESS table to in-frame rearrangements with V and J called. A share of clones is missing; checked studies link under half to unresolved V genes, and the rest is unexplained. Present in this sample are under 35,000 clones, around 85% of which were seen just once. The ten largest clones take up 9.5% to 12% of the sample. This clone showed up just once. Its antigen is not yet known. No much larger clone exists at a distance of one base, and base qualities are not known. Trimming removed 3 bases from V and 1 base from J, leaving 7 bases between the germline ends. From a lookup of the germline V gene, CDR1 and CDR2 are SGHRS and YFSETQ. Measured from the cysteine to the phenylalanine, the CDR3 is 13 residues long. Left in the record is the CDR3 DNA by itself, 39 bases read in frame from the first base.

The study at large found these results: In the 0.1-3.0 mg/kg groups, partial responders were among the patients with the lowest normalized peripheral clonal expansion, particularly in CD8+ T cells. At doses of 0.1 to 3.0 mg/kg, clonal expansion of both CD4+ and CD8+ T cells in blood was seen between baseline and week 6. After ivuxolimab, more expanded clones were found on average in CD8+ T cells than in CD4+ T cells. Low levels of normalized T-cell clonal expansion were also seen in some nonresponding patients. The antigen specificity of the peripheral T cells that underwent clonal expansion was not determined.

The trial excluded patients who had a history of autoimmune disease or who were on systemic immunosuppression. Peripheral blood for TCR sequencing was drawn from every dose cohort at baseline, at cycle 4 day 1 and at cycle 7 day 1. The samples were taken from a phase I, first-in-human, multicenter, open-label dose-escalation trial of ivuxolimab. Adults with locally advanced or metastatic head and neck squamous cell, hepatocellular, melanoma or renal cell carcinoma were enrolled in the trial. Before TCR sequencing, CD4+ and CD8+ T cells were separately sorted from peripheral blood. The source was CD4+ or CD8+ T cells sorted from blood, collected in a trial of the OX40 agonist ivuxolimab. This receptor was taken from an adult with an advanced solid tumor such as melanoma, head and neck, liver or kidney cancer. The sequence links TRBV5-1 to TRBJ1-1; no D gene is confidently identified. The bases read TGCGCCAGCAGCTCACAGTCGAACACTGAAGCTTTCTTT. The resulting protein is CASSSQSNTEAFF.